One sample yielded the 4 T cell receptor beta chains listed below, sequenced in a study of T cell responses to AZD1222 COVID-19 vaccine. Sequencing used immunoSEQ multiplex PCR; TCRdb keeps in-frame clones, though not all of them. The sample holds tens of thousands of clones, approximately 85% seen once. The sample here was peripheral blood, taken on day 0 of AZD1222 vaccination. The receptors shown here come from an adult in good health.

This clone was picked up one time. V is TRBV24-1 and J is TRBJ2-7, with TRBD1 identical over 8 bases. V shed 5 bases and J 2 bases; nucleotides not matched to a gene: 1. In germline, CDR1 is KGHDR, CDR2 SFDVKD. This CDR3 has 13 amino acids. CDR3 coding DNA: TGTGCCACCAGTGGACAGGGGACCTACGAGCAGTACTTC. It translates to CATSGQGTYEQYF.

CDR3 residues: CAISESSFGETEAFF. CDR3 coding DNA: TGTGCCATCAGTGAGTCAAGTTTTGGGGAGACTGAAGCTTTCTTT. V gene TRBV10-3 combines with J gene TRBJ1-1, with unresolved D. The length of the CDR3 is 15 residues. Trimming left V 0 bases short and J 5 bases short, with 13 bases between. Germline V gene data show CDR1 as ENHRY and CDR2 as SYGVKD.

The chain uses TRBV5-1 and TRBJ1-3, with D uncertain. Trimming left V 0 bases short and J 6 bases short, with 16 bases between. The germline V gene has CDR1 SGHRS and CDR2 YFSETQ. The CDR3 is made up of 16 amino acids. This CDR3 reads CASSLAGPESANTIYF. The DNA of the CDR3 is TGCGCCAGCAGCTTGGCCGGTCCGGAGAGTGCAAACACCATATATTTT. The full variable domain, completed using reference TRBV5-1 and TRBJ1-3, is KAGVTQTPRYLIKTRGQQVTLSCSPISGHRSVSWYQQTPGQGLQFLFEYFSETQRNKGNFPGRFSGRQFSNSRSEMNVSTLELGDSALYLCASSLAGPESANTIYFGEGSWLTVV.

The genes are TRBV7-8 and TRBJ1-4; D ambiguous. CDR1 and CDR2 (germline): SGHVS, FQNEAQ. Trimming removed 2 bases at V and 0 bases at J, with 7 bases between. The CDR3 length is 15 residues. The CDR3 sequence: CASSLWGATNEKLFF. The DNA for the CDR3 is TGTGCCAGCAGCTTATGGGGTGCAACTAATGAAAAACTGTTTTTT. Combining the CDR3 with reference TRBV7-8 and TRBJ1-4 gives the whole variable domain GAGVSQSPRYKVAKRGQDVALRCDPISGHVSLFWYQQALGQGPEFLTYFQNEAQLDKSGLPSDRFFAERPEGSVSTLKIQRTQQEDSAVYLCASSLWGATNEKLFFGSGTQLSVL.